This is a list of T cell receptor beta chains from one sample in a study of T cells in Graves' hyperthyroidism and ophthalmopathy. MiXCR, applied by TCRdb to the multiplex PCR reads, yields one record per CDR3 protein. The table includes some 690,000 distinct CDR3 sequences, 17% detected once. The specimen was blood. These receptors were collected from a man aged 50 to 59 with Graves' hyperthyroidism. CDR3s include the opening cysteine and the closing phenylalanine or tryptophan. The order of the fields is V gene, clone size, D gene, J gene, CDR3 protein, CDR3 DNA. The D gene is left open where the match is weak. Clone size, where shown, is once, few, many, or a class for clones that have expanded.

V gene: TRBV24-1; clone size: few; D gene: TRBD2; J gene: TRBJ2-6; CDR3 protein: CATSDPGLAGGSPGANVLTF; CDR3 DNA: TGTGCCACCAGTGACCCGGGACTAGCGGGAGGGTCCCCTGGGGCCAACGTCCTGACTTTC
V gene: TRBV5-1; clone size: .; D gene: TRBD2; J gene: TRBJ2-3; CDR3 protein: CASSLAERGYTDTQYF; CDR3 DNA: TGCGCCAGCAGCTTGGCCGAGCGGGGTTACACAGATACGCAGTATTTT
V gene: TRBV18; clone size: many; D gene: .; J gene: TRBJ1-4; CDR3 protein: CASSPDDSTEKLFF; CDR3 DNA: TGTGCCAGCTCACCGGACGACTCGACTGAAAAACTGTTTTTT
V gene: TRBV4-3; clone size: few; D gene: .; J gene: TRBJ1-2; CDR3 protein: CASSQVWTEDHGYTF; CDR3 DNA: TGCGCCAGCAGCCAAGTGTGGACAGAAGACCATGGCTACACCTTC
V gene: TRBV19; clone size: many; D gene: .; J gene: TRBJ2-7; CDR3 protein: CASSTTGTATYEQYF; CDR3 DNA: TGTGCCAGTAGTACCACCGGGACTGCCACCTACGAGCAGTACTTC
V gene: TRBV6-2/TRBV6-3; clone size: .; D gene: TRBD1; J gene: TRBJ2-7; CDR3 protein: CASRHRGIYEQYF; CDR3 DNA: TGTGCCAGCAGGCACAGGGGAATCTACGAGCAGTACTTC
V gene: TRBV11-2; clone size: many; D gene: .; J gene: TRBJ2-3; CDR3 protein: CASSLNSFTDTQYF; CDR3 DNA: TGTGCCAGCAGCTTAAATTCCTTCACAGATACGCAGTATTTT
V gene: TRBV2; clone size: .; D gene: .; J gene: TRBJ1-3; CDR3 protein: CASSVGGAAGNTIYF; CDR3 DNA: TGTGCCAGCAGTGTAGGAGGGGCGGCGGGAAACACCATATATTTT
V gene: TRBV3-1; clone size: .; D gene: .; J gene: TRBJ2-5; CDR3 protein: CASSQAYRFGATETQYF; CDR3 DNA: TGTGCCAGCAGCCAGGCTTACAGGTTCGGGGCAACAGAGACCCAGTACTTC
V gene: TRBV20-1; clone size: .; D gene: TRBD2; J gene: TRBJ2-5; CDR3 protein: CSASGLAGRIQETQYF; CDR3 DNA: TGCAGTGCGAGCGGTTTAGCGGGCAGAATCCAAGAGACCCAGTACTTC
V gene: TRBV19; clone size: once; D gene: .; J gene: TRBJ1-2; CDR3 protein: CASSTGHNGYTF; CDR3 DNA: TGTGCCAGTAGTACCGGGCACAATGGCTACACCTTC
V gene: TRBV2; clone size: many; D gene: TRBD2; J gene: TRBJ2-1; CDR3 protein: CACGREGPLYNEQFF; CDR3 DNA: TGTGCATGTGGGCGGGAGGGCCCCCTCTACAATGAGCAGTTCTTC
V gene: TRBV6-1; clone size: .; D gene: .; J gene: TRBJ1-3; CDR3 protein: CASIDRIYSYNSGNTIYF; CDR3 DNA: TGTGCCAGCATCGACCGTATCTACTCCTACAACTCTGGAAACACCATATATTTT
V gene: TRBV9; clone size: many; D gene: .; J gene: TRBJ1-5; CDR3 protein: CASSVDSNSNQPQHF; CDR3 DNA: TGTGCCAGCAGCGTGGACAGTAATAGCAATCAGCCCCAGCATTTT
V gene: TRBV13; clone size: few; D gene: .; J gene: TRBJ1-2; CDR3 protein: CASSLGSYSPYGYTF; CDR3 DNA: TGTGCCAGCAGCTTAGGCTCCTACAGCCCTTATGGCTACACCTTC
V gene: TRBV6-1; clone size: many; D gene: .; J gene: TRBJ1-5; CDR3 protein: CASSKASNQPQHF; CDR3 DNA: TGTGCCAGCAGCAAGGCTAGCAATCAGCCCCAGCATTTT
V gene: TRBV6-4; clone size: .; D gene: TRBD2; J gene: TRBJ2-7; CDR3 protein: CASSEIAGAYEQYF; CDR3 DNA: TGTGCCAGCAGTGAAATAGCGGGAGCCTACGAGCAGTACTTC
V gene: TRBV20-1; clone size: .; D gene: TRBD2; J gene: TRBJ2-1; CDR3 protein: CSAPRVSGGEQFF; CDR3 DNA: TGCAGTGCCCCGCGAGTTAGCGGGGGAGAGCAGTTCTTC
V gene: TRBV5-1; clone size: once; D gene: TRBD1; J gene: TRBJ1-1; CDR3 protein: CASSEDRGSTEAFF; CDR3 DNA: TGCGCCAGCAGCGAGGACAGGGGGTCCACTGAAGCTTTCTTT
V gene: TRBV6-1; clone size: many; D gene: .; J gene: TRBJ1-6; CDR3 protein: CASSVNSPLHF; CDR3 DNA: TGTGCCAGCAGTGTCAATTCACCCCTCCACTTT
V gene: TRBV24-1; clone size: few; D gene: .; J gene: TRBJ1-1; CDR3 protein: CATSDYGNTEAFF; CDR3 DNA: TGTGCCACCAGTGATTACGGTAACACTGAAGCTTTCTTT
V gene: TRBV27; clone size: .; D gene: TRBD2; J gene: TRBJ2-3; CDR3 protein: CASSSPGLAELRPDTQYF; CDR3 DNA: TGTGCCAGCAGCTCCCCGGGACTAGCGGAATTGCGGCCAGATACGCAGTATTTT
V gene: TRBV5-5; clone size: few; D gene: .; J gene: TRBJ1-2; CDR3 protein: CASSATGAANYGYTF; CDR3 DNA: TGTGCCAGCAGCGCAACAGGCGCAGCTAACTATGGCTACACCTTC
V gene: TRBV5-1; clone size: many; D gene: .; J gene: TRBJ2-1; CDR3 protein: CASSSEPLANEQFF; CDR3 DNA: TGCGCCAGCAGCTCAGAGCCCCTAGCCAATGAGCAGTTCTTC
V gene: TRBV5-1; clone size: few; D gene: .; J gene: TRBJ2-3; CDR3 protein: CASSSASFTDTQYF; CDR3 DNA: TGCGCCAGTTCTTCGGCTAGCTTCACAGATACGCAGTATTTT
V gene: TRBV20-1; clone size: few; D gene: TRBD1; J gene: TRBJ2-3; CDR3 protein: CSAWDRGSTDTQYF; CDR3 DNA: TGCAGTGCTTGGGACAGGGGAAGCACAGATACGCAGTATTTT
V gene: TRBV7-3; clone size: .; D gene: .; J gene: TRBJ2-1; CDR3 protein: CASSLSPSENNEQFF; CDR3 DNA: TGTGCCAGCAGCTTATCCCCTAGCGAGAACAATGAGCAGTTCTTC
V gene: TRBV7-3; clone size: .; D gene: .; J gene: TRBJ2-2; CDR3 protein: CASSFSTNTGELFF; CDR3 DNA: TGTGCCAGCAGCTTTAGCACCAACACCGGGGAGCTGTTTTTT
V gene: TRBV7-9; clone size: few; D gene: TRBD2; J gene: TRBJ2-7; CDR3 protein: CASSDSGRVDEQYF; CDR3 DNA: TGTGCCAGCAGCGATAGCGGGAGAGTCGACGAGCAGTACTTC
V gene: TRBV7-9; clone size: many; D gene: .; J gene: TRBJ2-1; CDR3 protein: CASSSTGSLYNEQFF; CDR3 DNA: TGTGCCAGCAGCTCCACCGGGTCCCTATACAATGAGCAGTTCTTC
V gene: TRBV12-3/TRBV12-4; clone size: many; D gene: .; J gene: TRBJ2-1; CDR3 protein: CASSSPWADLEQFF; CDR3 DNA: TGTGCCAGCAGTTCTCCCTGGGCCGACCTTGAGCAGTTCTTC